Below are 7 T cell receptor beta chains sequenced from a single sample in a study of CD8 T cells in Susac syndrome. A quantity of about 0.5 to 1 ug RNA underwent reverse transcription using random hexamers. TCRdb fed the immunoSEQ multiplex PCR reads into MiXCR, producing one record per CDR3 protein. This sample has 120,000 to 150,000 distinct CDR3 sequences, with 94% found just once. Sequences were obtained from CD8+ T cells from PBMCs. All receptors derive from a human donor in good health.

The gene calls are TRBV7-9 and TRBJ2-7; TRBD1 matches at 12 bases. This CDR3 is 15 amino acids long. Germline CDR1 is SEHNR and CDR2 is FQNEAQ (reference sequence). V lost 5 bases and J lost 7; bases outside the gene matches: 9. CDR3 loop: CASSPRDRGLWEQYF. The CDR3, as DNA: TGTGCCAGCAGCCCGAGGGACAGGGGGCTGTGGGAGCAGTACTTC.

V is TRBV6-5 and J is TRBJ2-3, with no clear D. V lost 2 bases and J 4 bases, leaving 10 bases between the germline ends. This CDR3 comprises 14 residues. Germline V gene lookup returns CDR1 MNHEY and CDR2 SVGAGI. CDR3 nucleotide sequence: TGTGCCAGCAGTTACGAGGCCGCGGCAGATACGCAGTATTTT. As protein: CASSYEAAADTQYF.

The genes are TRBV14 and TRBJ2-7, with 9 bases fitting TRBD1. The J segment lost 2 bases and the V segment lost 6 bases, leaving 8 bases of the junction unmatched. The CDR3 extends over 15 amino acids. Germline CDR1 SGHDN, CDR2 FVKESK. The CDR3 loop reads CASSFRDRATYEQYF. The CDR3 coding sequence is TGTGCCAGCAGTTTCCGGGACAGGGCTACCTACGAGCAGTACTTC.

This clonotype was recorded only once. Sequence at one end of the junction differs from germline and may be a read error. The CDR3 bases are TGCGCCAGCAGCCAAGATTTGGGCGCTGCTAGCACAGATACGCAGTATTTT. Translating gives CASSQDLGAASTDTQYF. This chain links TRBV4-2 with TRBJ2-3, with D unresolved. Germline V gene data show CDR1 as LGHNA and CDR2 as YNFKEQ. CDR3 length: 17 amino acids.

A few counts support this clonotype. At one end, the junction sequence differs from germline, possibly due to a read error. The chain couples TRBV29-1 to TRBJ2-1; 7 bases fit TRBD2. This CDR3 contains 14 residues. Germline values: CDR1 SQVTM, CDR2 ANQGSEA. This CDR3 reads CSVELADEYNEQFF. CDR3 in DNA: TGCAGCGTTGAACTAGCGGATGAATACAATGAGCAGTTTTTC.

V and J are TRBV6-6 and TRBJ1-1; D might be TRBD1 (6 bases). Trimming left V 5 bases short and J 8 bases short, with 15 bases between. The CDR3 length is 13 residues. From germline, CDR1 is MNHNY and CDR2 SVGAGI (reference sequence). CDR3 bases: TGTGCCAGCAGTCCCTCACAGGGAGCCGAAGCTTTCTTT. This encodes CASSPSQGAEAFF.

The chain joins TRBV9 to TRBJ1-1; 10 bases match TRBD1. This CDR3 has 16 residues. CDR1 SGDLS and CDR2 YYNGEE come from the germline V gene. The junction had 8 bases not matched to a gene; V was cut back by 3 bases and J by 3 bases. The chain's CDR3 is CASSETGGEKDTEAFF. CDR3 nucleotide sequence: TGTGCCAGCAGCGAGACAGGGGGCGAAAAGGACACTGAAGCTTTCTTT.